The present T cell receptor beta chain was sequenced within a study of T cell changes during pregnancy in multiple sclerosis. V was pared by 0 bases and J by 5 bases, with 16 bases between. Germline-derived CDR1 and CDR2 are SGHDN and FVKESK. This CDR3 has 16 amino acids. Profiling relied on immunoSEQ multiplex PCR, and the TCRdb table lists in-frame clones only, not all of them. The sample contains tens of thousands of clones, 93% of which appear only once. Here the sequenced sample was peripheral blood, taken after pregnancy. This clonotype originated in a female donor with multiple sclerosis, enrolled in a pregnancy study. This chain links TRBV14 with TRBJ1-2, with a weak D call TRBD1 (5 bases). The CDR3 loop reads CASSQEFLGGDYGYTF. In nucleotides, the CDR3 is TGTGCCAGCAGCCAAGAATTTTTGGGAGGGGATTATGGCTACACCTTC.